This paragraph covers one T cell receptor (beta chain) sequence. As yet, its antigen is unknown. The healthy controls were matched to patients by age and sex. Negative isolation was used for CD8+ and CD4+ T cells and FACS enrichment for TEMRA cells. RNA in amounts of roughly 0.45 to 1 ug was reverse transcribed with random hexamers. TCR beta CDR3 was amplified by immunoSEQ covering 54 Vbeta and 13 Jbeta. MiXCR, applied by TCRdb to the immunoSEQ multiplex PCR reads, yields one record per CDR3 protein. Of under 200,000 distinct CDR3 sequences in the sample, approximately 95% were seen once. These data originate in a study of CD8 T cells in Susac syndrome. Study-level points and caveats: A relatively small number of individuals underwent TCR sequencing and HLA analysis.

This sequence was found in a human donor in good health. Sequencing was performed on CD4+ T cells from PBMCs.

The DNA of the CDR3 is TGTGCCAGCAGTTCTTCAGGGGGCATCAACATTCAGTACTTC. Its protein product is CASSSSGGINIQYF. The rearrangement joins TRBV7-9 to TRBJ2-4, with 8 positions matching TRBD1. CDR1 is SEHNR, CDR2 FQNEAQ, per germline (reference sequence). V trimming: 6 bases; J trimming: 7 bases; junction bases outside the gene matches: 8. The CDR3 covers 14 residues.